The 24 T cell receptor beta chains given below trace back to one sample, sequenced in a study of T cell responses to AZD1222 COVID-19 vaccine. Sequenced by immunoSEQ multiplex PCR; TCRdb stores in-frame clones only, minus some. The sample consists of 95,000 to 150,000 clones, just under 90% of them appearing once. The sample here was peripheral blood, taken on day 0 of AZD1222 vaccination. All receptors derive from an adult in good health.

The gene calls are TRBV30 and TRBJ2-3; D gene unclear. The CDR3 contains 13 residues. Deletions cut 2 bases from V and 0 bases from J, with 6 bases between. CDR1 and CDR2 (germline): GTSNPN, SVGIG (reference sequence). CDR3 protein: CAWSLGSTDTQYF. The CDR3 DNA is TGTGCCTGGAGTCTTGGCAGCACAGATACGCAGTATTTT.

This chain uses TRBV11-2 with TRBJ1-6; D unresolved. CDR1 SGHAT and CDR2 FQNNGV come from the germline V gene. This CDR3 is built from 14 residues. The V gene lost 3 bases and the J gene lost 7 bases, with 10 bases spanning the gap. CDR3 sequence: CASSFGGRNSPLHF. DNA of the CDR3: TGTGCCAGCAGCTTTGGAGGGAGAAATTCACCCCTCCACTTT.

The rearrangement uses TRBV7-9 and TRBJ2-3; no firm D call. The CDR3 length is 13 residues. Trimming removed 5 bases from V and 6 bases from J, with 12 bases in between. Germline V gives CDR1 SEHNR, CDR2 FQNEAQ (reference sequence). The CDR3 loop reads CASSPAGADTQYF. The CDR3 DNA follows: TGTGCCAGCAGCCCCGCCGGAGCTGATACGCAGTATTTT. Full variable domain (outside the CDR3, taken from reference TRBV7-9 and TRBJ2-3): DTGVSQNPRHKITKRGQNVTFRCDPISEHNRLYWYRQTLGQGPEFLTYFQNEAQLEKSRLLSDRFSAERPKGSFSTLEIQRTEQGDSAMYLCASSPAGADTQYFGPGTRLTVL.

Of note for this clone: This specimen includes other DNA sequences encoding the same CDR3. The chain combines TRBV5-1 with TRBJ1-6, with D possibly TRBD1 on 5 matching bases. Trimming cost V 0 bases and J 6 bases, with 10 bases left between them. Germline V gene data show CDR1 as SGHRS and CDR2 as YFSETQ. CDR3 length equals 15 residues. In DNA form, the CDR3 reads TGCGCCAGCAGCTTGGGCCAGGGCGGTAATTCACCCCTCCACTTT. This sequence encodes CASSLGQGGNSPLHF.

The rearrangement uses TRBV11-2 and TRBJ1-4; 7 nucleotides align to TRBD1. Per the germline V gene, CDR1 is SGHAT and CDR2 is FQNNGV. Losses at the gene ends were 5 bases for V and 3 bases for J; bases not matched to a gene: 12. The CDR3 sequence is 17 residues long. The chain's CDR3 is CASSPETGYTANEKLFF. CDR3 bases: TGTGCCAGCAGCCCGGAGACAGGGTACACGGCTAATGAAAAACTGTTTTTT.

Of note for this clone: At one boundary the junction diverges from the germline segment, which might be a read error. The V call is TRBV27, the J call TRBJ2-7; no definite D call. Germline-derived CDR1 and CDR2 are MNHEY and SMNVEV (reference sequence). This CDR3 spans 14 amino acids. In DNA form, the CDR3 reads TGTGCCAGCCGTTTGGAGTTTAGCTCCTACGAGCAGTACTTC. Amino acid sequence: CASRLEFSSYEQYF.

The CDR3 here is CASRAGGPYEQYF. CDR3 DNA sequence: TGTGCCAGCAGGGCGGGAGGGCCCTACGAGCAGTACTTC. The genes are TRBV6-5 and TRBJ2-7; 9 bases are a match to TRBD2. The CDR3 is made up of 13 amino acids. With 6 bases clipped from V and 2 bases from J, the junction kept 2 bases outside the gene matches. Germline V gives CDR1 MNHEY, CDR2 SVGAGI.

The rearrangement uses TRBV2 and TRBJ2-2; D not certain. With 1 base removed from V and 3 bases from J, the gap between germline ends came to 9 bases. The CDR3 spans 15 residues. Germline-derived CDR1 and CDR2 are SNHLY and FYNNEI. The CDR3 DNA follows: TGTGCCAGCAGTGAAGAATCCACATACACCGGGGAGCTGTTTTTT. As protein: CASSEESTYTGELFF.

Here the CDR3 reads CASSLGPDTQYF. In nucleotides, the CDR3 is TGTGCCAGCAGTTTAGGGCCAGATACGCAGTATTTT. The chain uses TRBV27 and TRBJ2-3; D remains unclear. Per the germline V gene, CDR1 is MNHEY and CDR2 is SMNVEV (reference sequence). The CDR3 length is 12 residues. Trimming removed 2 bases at V and 4 bases at J, with 4 bases between.

The chain employs TRBV6-4 and TRBJ2-7, with D perhaps matching TRBD1 (5 bases). Germline lookup yields CDR1 MRHNA and CDR2 SNTAGT. The CDR3 has 15 residues. Between the trimmed V and J ends, which lost 3 bases and 1 base, there was a span of 13 bases. The DNA of the CDR3 is TGTGCCAGCAGTGAGGAGTGGGGCCCGTCCTACGAGCAGTACTTC. It translates to CASSEEWGPSYEQYF.

The chain uses TRBV28 and TRBJ1-5; tentatively, D is TRBD1 (6 bases). The CDR3 sequence is 13 residues long. Germline V gene data show CDR1 as MDHEN and CDR2 as SYDVKM. V lost 5 bases and J 7 bases, leaving 12 bases between the germline ends. The DNA of the CDR3 is TGTGCCAGCAGTCTCACAGGGTTACAGCCCCAGCATTTT. This codes for CASSLTGLQPQHF.

This sequence joins TRBV5-1 and TRBJ2-7, with TRBD1 matching 10 bases. The CDR3 covers 15 residues. Germline trimming cut 0 bases from V and 4 bases from J; bases unmatched to any gene: 4. The germline gives CDR1 SGHRS, CDR2 YFSETQ. The CDR3 reads CASSLVLGQGYEQYF. CDR3 bases: TGCGCCAGCAGCTTGGTCTTGGGACAGGGGTACGAGCAGTACTTC.

The sample holds one count of this clone. V and J are TRBV19 and TRBJ2-1, with D unclear. The CDR3 runs 17 residues. The germline V gene encodes CDR1 LNHDA and CDR2 SQIVND (reference sequence). V lost 1 base and J 7 bases, leaving 20 bases between the germline ends. DNA for the CDR3: TGTGCCAGTAGTATAGGTCTCCCGGAAGTAAGGAGAAATGAGCAGTTCTTC. Protein: CASSIGLPEVRRNEQFF.

The chain uses TRBV18 and TRBJ2-2; the D gene is possibly TRBD2 (6 bases). CDR3 length: 15 amino acids. Per germline, CDR1 KGHSH and CDR2 LQKENI. V gave up 2 bases and J gave up 6 bases, with 13 bases separating them. The CDR3 region is CASSPRRGMAGELFF. The CDR3 DNA sequence: TGTGCCAGCTCACCAAGGAGGGGAATGGCCGGGGAGCTGTTTTTT.

V usage is TRBV18 and J usage is TRBJ2-7, with 16 bases that match TRBD2. With V trimmed by 4 bases and J by 5 bases, 20 bases remained unmatched. The CDR3 loop spans 21 amino acids. CDR1 and CDR2 from the germline V gene are KGHSH and LQKENI. CDR3 region: CASSQLEGLAGGPPPDHEQYF. The CDR3 DNA reads TGTGCCAGCTCACAGCTCGAGGGACTAGCGGGGGGGCCACCACCAGACCACGAGCAGTACTTC.

The chain links TRBV23-1 to TRBJ1-1; the D gene is possibly TRBD1 (6 bases). TRBV23-1 is an ORF for which the function is uncertain. Trimming cost V 8 bases and J 2 bases, with 15 bases left between them. This CDR3 region has 14 residues. The CDR3 protein is CASRFGGPNTEAFF. Written as DNA, the CDR3 is TGCGCCAGCCGGTTCGGGGGGCCTAACACTGAAGCTTTCTTT.

This clone was observed a handful of times. The chain combines TRBV11-2 with TRBJ1-3; 9 bases agree with TRBD1. Unmatched junction bases numbered 11, after V lost 0 bases and J lost 5 bases. Germline V gene sequence: CDR1 SGHAT, CDR2 FQNNGV. The CDR3 consists of 18 residues. The CDR3 region has the DNA TGTGCCAGCAGCTTAGAGTGGTTGGACAGGGGACGAAGAAACACCATATATTTT. It codes for CASSLEWLDRGRRNTIYF.

This clone was seen once. DNA of the CDR3: TGCGCCAGCAGCTTGGCGGACGGATACAATGAGCAGTTCTTC. As protein: CASSLADGYNEQFF. This chain connects TRBV5-1 to TRBJ2-1, with D unresolved. The V end was cut by 0 bases, the J end by 4 bases, with 8 bases between. From germline, CDR1 is SGHRS and CDR2 YFSETQ. This CDR3 has 14 residues.

This chain connects TRBV2 to TRBJ2-2, with 9 bases identical to TRBD1. With 3 bases clipped from V and 6 bases from J, the junction kept 5 bases outside the gene matches. Germline lookup yields CDR1 SNHLY and CDR2 FYNNEI. This CDR3 has 15 residues. The CDR3 here is CASSDGTGSSGELFF. CDR3 bases: TGTGCCAGCAGTGACGGGACAGGGAGCTCCGGGGAGCTGTTTTTT.

J is TRBJ1-5 and V is TRBV5-3, with TRBD1 identical over 8 bases. TRBV5-3 is an ORF for which the function is uncertain. The ends lost 4 bases at V and 6 bases at J; junction bases unmatched: 3. The CDR3 spans 13 residues. The CDR3 region is CARSPTGAQPQHF. The CDR3 DNA follows: TGTGCCAGAAGCCCGACAGGGGCTCAGCCCCAGCATTTT.

This clone occurred a few times. The CDR3 region is CASSFFMVANGYTF. The CDR3, as DNA: TGTGCCAGCAGCTTCTTTATGGTAGCGAATGGCTACACCTTC. The chain carries TRBV5-4 and TRBJ1-2; D gene unclear. In germline, CDR1 is SGHNT, CDR2 YYREEE (reference sequence). CDR3 length: 14 residues. The V and J ends lost 2 bases and 6 bases respectively, with 14 bases between them.

J is TRBJ2-2 and V is TRBV11-2; 7 nucleotides align to TRBD2. Germline CDR1 SGHAT, CDR2 FQNNGV. V shed 4 bases, J shed 0 bases, and the junction held 5 bases outside the gene matches. The CDR3 is 16 residues long. CDR3 amino acids: CASSSQAGANTGELFF. For the CDR3, the DNA is TGTGCCAGCAGCTCCCAGGCGGGGGCGAACACCGGGGAGCTGTTTTTT.

The gene calls are TRBV9 and TRBJ2-5, with TRBD2 matching over 8 bases. There are 16 residues in the CDR3. V was clipped by 7 bases and J by 4 bases; unmatched bases: 15. Looked up from germline, CDR1 is SGDLS and CDR2 is YYNGEE. CDR3 loop: CASSPLSGGNSETQYF. In DNA, the CDR3 is TGTGCCAGCTCCCCACTAAGCGGGGGCAATTCAGAGACCCAGTACTTC.

The chain joins TRBV14 to TRBJ2-1; 12 bases match TRBD2. Germline assignment: CDR1 SGHDN and CDR2 FVKESK. This CDR3 has 15 amino acids. V shed 4 bases, J shed 8 bases, and the junction held 6 bases outside the gene matches. CDR3 in DNA: TGTGCCAGCAGCCGCTGGACTAGCGGGACGCATGAGCAGTTCTTC. This codes for CASSRWTSGTHEQFF.